The present entry profiles one T cell receptor (beta chain) with its context. TCRdb's copy holds only in-frame clones and misses some; the assay was immunoSEQ multiplex PCR. The sample shows nearly 55,000 clones, roughly three quarters of them seen only once. This sample is drawn from a study of blood T cell repertoires in COVID-19. The CDR3 is 15 residues long. V lost 3 bases and J lost 5; bases outside the gene matches: 9. Germline V gene lookup returns CDR1 DFQATT and CDR2 SNEGSKA (reference sequence). Sequenced material: peripheral blood. The gene calls are TRBV20-1 and TRBJ2-2, with 7 bases lining up with TRBD2. The clonotype comes from a human donor with active or convalescent COVID-19. The donor label of this sample is uncertain. CDR3 loop: CSASGAGVYTGELFF. The CDR3 DNA reads as TGCAGTGCTAGTGGGGCGGGAGTTTATACCGGGGAGCTGTTTTTT.